This TCR beta chain is from a study of T-cell reconstitution after alpha-beta-depleted transplantation in children. V was shortened by 1 base and J by 5 bases, with 17 bases between the two germline ends. From germline, CDR1 is LGHDT and CDR2 YNNKEL (reference sequence). This CDR3 is built from 16 residues. This clonotype was counted a few times. Its antigen is as yet unknown. Study outcomes and limitations: The authors attributed T-cell counts and diversity one year after transplant mostly to newly produced T cells.

Unique molecular identifiers were incorporated into the prepared TCRbeta library. Via MiXCR, TCRdb re-called the PCR reads, giving one row per CDR3 protein. The data contain 200,000 to 250,000 distinct CDR3 sequences, roughly 9.1% of them singletons. The sequencing here drew on PBMCs, mostly from graft donor cells, taken 360 days after TCRalphabeta/CD19-depleted stem cell transplant. This chain connects TRBV3-1 to TRBJ1-1, with D perhaps TRBD1 (6 bases). The sequence was collected from a male patient aged 2-10 years who had a stem cell transplant for acute myeloid leukemia, so the T cells may come from the graft donor. CDR3 sequence reads: CASSQGGIIGGTEAFF. For the CDR3, the DNA is TGTGCCAGCAGCCAAGGCGGAATTATAGGGGGAACTGAAGCTTTCTTT.